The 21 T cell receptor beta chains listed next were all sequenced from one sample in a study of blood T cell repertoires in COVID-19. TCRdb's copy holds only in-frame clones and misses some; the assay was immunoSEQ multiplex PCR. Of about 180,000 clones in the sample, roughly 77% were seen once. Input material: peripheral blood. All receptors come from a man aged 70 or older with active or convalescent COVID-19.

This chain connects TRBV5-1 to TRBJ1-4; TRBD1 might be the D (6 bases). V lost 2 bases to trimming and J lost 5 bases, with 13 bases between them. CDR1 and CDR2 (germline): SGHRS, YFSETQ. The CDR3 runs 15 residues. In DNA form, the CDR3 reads TGCGCCAGCAGCTTCAAGGGGGTGGAGAATGAAAAACTGTTTTTT. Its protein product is CASSFKGVENEKLFF.

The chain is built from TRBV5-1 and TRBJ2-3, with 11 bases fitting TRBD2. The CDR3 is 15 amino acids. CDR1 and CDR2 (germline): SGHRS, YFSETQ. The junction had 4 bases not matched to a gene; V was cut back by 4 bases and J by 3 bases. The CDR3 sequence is CASSAGTSGTDTQYF. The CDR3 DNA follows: TGCGCCAGCAGCGCCGGGACTAGCGGTACAGATACGCAGTATTTT.

The CDR3 coding sequence is TGCGCCAGCAGTGACACCACCGGGACAGGATTTGGCGAAAAACTGTTTTTT. Residues: CASSDTTGTGFGEKLFF. The rearrangement links TRBV10-2 to TRBJ1-4; TRBD1 matches at 8 bases. Unmatched junction bases numbered 14, after V lost 3 bases and J lost 8 bases. Germline assignment: CDR1 WSHSY and CDR2 SAAADI. The CDR3 runs 17 residues.

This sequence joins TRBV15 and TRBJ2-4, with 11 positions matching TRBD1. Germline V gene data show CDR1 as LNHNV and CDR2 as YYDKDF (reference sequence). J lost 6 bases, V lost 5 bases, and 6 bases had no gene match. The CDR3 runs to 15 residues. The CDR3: CATSSGQGARNIQYF. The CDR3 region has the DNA TGTGCCACCAGCTCCGGACAGGGGGCGAGAAACATTCAGTACTTC.

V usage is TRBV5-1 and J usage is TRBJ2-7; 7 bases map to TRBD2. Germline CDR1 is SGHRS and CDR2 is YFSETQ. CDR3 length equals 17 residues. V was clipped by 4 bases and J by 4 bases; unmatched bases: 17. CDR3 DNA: TGCGCCAGCAGCCTACCTACGGGGGGAGGGCCAGGATACGAGCAGTACTTC. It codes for CASSLPTGGGPGYEQYF.

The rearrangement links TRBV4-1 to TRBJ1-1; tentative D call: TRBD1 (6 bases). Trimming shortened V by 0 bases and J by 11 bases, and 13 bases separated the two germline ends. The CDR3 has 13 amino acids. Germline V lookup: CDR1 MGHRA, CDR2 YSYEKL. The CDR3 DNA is TGCGCCAGCAGCCAAGAACAGGGAAACCGTGCTTTCTTT. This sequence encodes CASSQEQGNRAFF.

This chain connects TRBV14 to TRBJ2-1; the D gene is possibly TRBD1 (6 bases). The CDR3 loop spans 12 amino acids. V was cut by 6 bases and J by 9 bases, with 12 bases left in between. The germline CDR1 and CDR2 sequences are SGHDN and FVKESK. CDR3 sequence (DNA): TGTGCCAGCAGTCGGATCAGGGGTGAGCAGTTCTTC. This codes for CASSRIRGEQFF.

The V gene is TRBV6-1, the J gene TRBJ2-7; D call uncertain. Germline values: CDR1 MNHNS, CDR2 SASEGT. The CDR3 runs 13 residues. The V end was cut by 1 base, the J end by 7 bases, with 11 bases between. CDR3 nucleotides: TGTGCCAGCAGTGAAGGGATTATCAGGGAGCAGTACTTC. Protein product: CASSEGIIREQYF.

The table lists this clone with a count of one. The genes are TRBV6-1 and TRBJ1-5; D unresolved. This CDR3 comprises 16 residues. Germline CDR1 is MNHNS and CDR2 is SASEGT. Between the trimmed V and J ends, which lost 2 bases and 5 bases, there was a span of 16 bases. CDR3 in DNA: TGTGCCAGCAGTGAATTTAACAACCTGGTGGATCAGCCCCAGCATTTT. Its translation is CASSEFNNLVDQPQHF.

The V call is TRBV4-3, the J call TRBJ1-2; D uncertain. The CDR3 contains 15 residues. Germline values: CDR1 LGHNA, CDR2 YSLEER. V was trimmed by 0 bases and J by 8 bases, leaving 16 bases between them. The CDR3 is CASSQERSTRRGYTF. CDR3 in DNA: TGCGCCAGCAGCCAAGAGCGGTCCACCCGGCGAGGCTACACCTTC.

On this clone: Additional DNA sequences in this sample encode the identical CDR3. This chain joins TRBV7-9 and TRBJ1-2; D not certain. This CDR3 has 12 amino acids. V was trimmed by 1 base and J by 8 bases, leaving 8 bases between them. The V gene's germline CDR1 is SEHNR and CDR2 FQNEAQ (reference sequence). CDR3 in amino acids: CASSLEPVGYTF. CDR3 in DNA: TGTGCCAGCAGCTTAGAGCCCGTGGGCTACACCTTC.

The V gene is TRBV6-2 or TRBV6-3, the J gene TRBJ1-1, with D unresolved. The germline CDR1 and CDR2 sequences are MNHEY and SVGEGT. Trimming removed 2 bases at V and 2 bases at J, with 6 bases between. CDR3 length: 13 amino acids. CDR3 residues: CASSYPGNTEAFF. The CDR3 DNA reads TGTGCCAGCAGTTACCCGGGAAACACTGAAGCTTTCTTT.

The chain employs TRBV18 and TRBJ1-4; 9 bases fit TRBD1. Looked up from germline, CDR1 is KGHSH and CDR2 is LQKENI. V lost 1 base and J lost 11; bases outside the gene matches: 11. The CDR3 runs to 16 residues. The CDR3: CASSPLPRTGVEKLFF. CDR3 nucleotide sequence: TGTGCCAGCTCACCACTGCCGAGGACAGGGGTTGAGAAACTGTTTTTT. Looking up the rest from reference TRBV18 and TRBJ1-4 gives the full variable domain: NAGVMQNPRHLVRRRGQEARLRCSPMKGHSHVYWYRQLPEEGLKFMVYLQKENIIDESGMPKERFSAEFPKEGPSILRIQQVVRGDSAAYFCASSPLPRTGVEKLFFGSGTQLSVL.

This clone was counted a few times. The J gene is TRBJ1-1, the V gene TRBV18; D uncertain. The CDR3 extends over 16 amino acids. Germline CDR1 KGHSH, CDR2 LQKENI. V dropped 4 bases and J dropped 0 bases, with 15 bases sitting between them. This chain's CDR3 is CASSLRWGDMNTEAFF. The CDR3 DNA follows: TGTGCCAGCTCACTCCGTTGGGGAGACATGAACACTGAAGCTTTCTTT.

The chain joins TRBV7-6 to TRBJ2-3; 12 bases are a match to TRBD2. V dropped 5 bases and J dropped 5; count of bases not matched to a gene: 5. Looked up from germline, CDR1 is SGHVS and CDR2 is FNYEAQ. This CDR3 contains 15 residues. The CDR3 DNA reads TGTGCCAGCAGCATACTAGCGGGAGGAAGAGATACGCAGTATTTT. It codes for CASSILAGGRDTQYF.

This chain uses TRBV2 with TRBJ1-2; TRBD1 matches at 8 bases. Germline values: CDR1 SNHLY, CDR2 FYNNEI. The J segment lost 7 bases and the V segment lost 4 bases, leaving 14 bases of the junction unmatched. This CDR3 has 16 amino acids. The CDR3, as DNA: TGTGCCAGCAGTGGGGGTCGGGGACAGGTCGGCTTTGGCTACACCTTC. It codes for CASSGGRGQVGFGYTF.

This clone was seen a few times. CDR3 coding DNA: TGTGCCAGTAGTCCTCGGACAGGGAATGGCTACACCTTC. The encoded protein is CASSPRTGNGYTF. The gene calls are TRBV19 and TRBJ1-2; 8 nucleotides align to TRBD1. CDR3 length: 13 residues. V was clipped by 5 bases and J by 6 bases; unmatched bases: 5. Germline CDR1 is LNHDA and CDR2 is SQIVND (reference sequence).

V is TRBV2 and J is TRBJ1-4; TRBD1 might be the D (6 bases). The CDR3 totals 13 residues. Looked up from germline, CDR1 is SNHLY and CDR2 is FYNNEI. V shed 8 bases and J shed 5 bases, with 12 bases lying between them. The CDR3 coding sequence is TGTGCCAGCCACAGGGCGGAAAATGAAAAACTGTTTTTT. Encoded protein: CASHRAENEKLFF.

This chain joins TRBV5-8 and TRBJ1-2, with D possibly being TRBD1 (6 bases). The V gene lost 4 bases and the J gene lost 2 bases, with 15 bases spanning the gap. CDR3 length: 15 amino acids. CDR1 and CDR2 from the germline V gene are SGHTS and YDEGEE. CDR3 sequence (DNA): TGTGCCAGCAGCCCAAACAGGGAAAGAAACTATGGCTACACCTTC. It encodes CASSPNRERNYGYTF. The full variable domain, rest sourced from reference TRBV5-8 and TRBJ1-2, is EAGVTQSPTHLIKTRGQQATLRCSPISGHTSVYWYQQALGLGLQFLLWYDEGEERNRGNFPPRFSGRQFPNYSSELNVNALELEDSALYLCASSPNRERNYGYTFGSGTRLTVV.

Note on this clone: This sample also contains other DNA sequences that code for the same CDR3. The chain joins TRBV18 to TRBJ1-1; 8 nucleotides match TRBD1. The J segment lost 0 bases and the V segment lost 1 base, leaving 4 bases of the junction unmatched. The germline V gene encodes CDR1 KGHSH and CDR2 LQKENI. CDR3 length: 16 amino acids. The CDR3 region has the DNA TGTGCCAGCTCACCACGACAGGGGTCTATGAACACTGAAGCTTTCTTT. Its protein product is CASSPRQGSMNTEAFF.

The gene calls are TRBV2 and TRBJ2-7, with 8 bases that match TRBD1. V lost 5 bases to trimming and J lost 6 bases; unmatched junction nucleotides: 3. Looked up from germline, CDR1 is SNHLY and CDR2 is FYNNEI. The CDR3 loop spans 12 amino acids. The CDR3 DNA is TGTGCCAGCAGTTGGACAGGGAGCGAGCAGTACTTC. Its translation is CASSWTGSEQYF.